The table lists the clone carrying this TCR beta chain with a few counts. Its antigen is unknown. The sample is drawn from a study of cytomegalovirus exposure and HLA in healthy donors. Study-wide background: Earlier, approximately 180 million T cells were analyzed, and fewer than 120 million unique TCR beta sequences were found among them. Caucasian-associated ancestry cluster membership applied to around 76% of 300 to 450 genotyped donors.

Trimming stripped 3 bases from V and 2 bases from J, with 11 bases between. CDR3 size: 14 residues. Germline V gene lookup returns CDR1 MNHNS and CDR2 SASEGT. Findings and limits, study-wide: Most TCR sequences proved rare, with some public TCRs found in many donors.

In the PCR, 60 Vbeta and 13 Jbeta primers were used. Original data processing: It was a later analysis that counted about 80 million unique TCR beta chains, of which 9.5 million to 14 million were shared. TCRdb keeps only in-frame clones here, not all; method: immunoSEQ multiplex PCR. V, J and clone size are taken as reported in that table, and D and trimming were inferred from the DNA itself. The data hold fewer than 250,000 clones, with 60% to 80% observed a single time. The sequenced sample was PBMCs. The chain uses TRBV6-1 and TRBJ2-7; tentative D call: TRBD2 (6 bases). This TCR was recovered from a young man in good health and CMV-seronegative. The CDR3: CASSDVAVAYEQYF. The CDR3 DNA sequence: TGTGCCAGCAGTGATGTAGCGGTCGCCTACGAGCAGTACTTC.